These 24 T cell receptor beta chains were all obtained from the same sample, sequenced in a study of T cell repertoires in cytomegalovirus infection. These receptors have no known antigen. One entry per CDR3 protein results from TCRdb running MiXCR on the reads. The sample comprises under 850,000 distinct CDR3 sequences, around 35% of which are singletons, and approximately 18% rests with the top ten. The sample was cultured PBMCs, taken from culture after CMV antigen stimulation. These receptors were taken from a human donor in good health (CMV status not recorded). Some clones in this sample may be carry-over from other donors' samples.

The chain uses TRBV10-3 and TRBJ2-7; possibly TRBD2 for D (6 bases). The CDR3 extends over 15 amino acids. Germline V gene data show CDR1 as ENHRY and CDR2 as SYGVKD. The germline V and J ends were trimmed by 1 base and 3 bases, with 13 bases remaining between them. CDR3 nucleotides: TGTGCCATCAGTGAGTTGGAGGGTAAGGGCTACGAGCAGTACTTC. Translation: CAISELEGKGYEQYF.

In its sample, this clonotype was seen a few times. The chain has TRBV7-6 and TRBJ2-3; D gene unclear. CDR3 length equals 14 residues. V lost 3 bases, J lost 8 bases, and 15 bases lay in between. Germline-derived CDR1 and CDR2 are SGHVS and FNYEAQ. In DNA form, the CDR3 reads TGTGCCAGCAGCTTCGGCTCCATTGAGCCTACGCAGTATTTT. This codes for CASSFGSIEPTQYF.

There are a few counts of this clonotype. CDR3 protein: CSARASGGSQETQYF. As DNA, the CDR3 is TGCAGTGCTAGGGCCTCGGGGGGAAGCCAGGAGACCCAGTACTTC. The rearrangement uses TRBV20-1 and TRBJ2-5; 7 nucleotides align to TRBD2. V trimming: 3 bases; J trimming: 5 bases; junction bases outside the gene matches: 12. The CDR3 contains 15 residues. Germline CDR1 reads DFQATT; CDR2 reads SNEGSKA (reference sequence).

This clonotype was observed at least ten times. J is TRBJ2-5 and V is TRBV12-3 or TRBV12-4; D might be TRBD2 (5 bases). This CDR3 is 14 amino acids long. V was cut by 8 bases and J by 7 bases, with 20 bases left in between. For the CDR3, the DNA is TGTGCCAGCGGCGGAGGCTTGCTAAGAAGGACCCAGTACTTC. It encodes CASGGGLLRRTQYF.

This clonotype was picked up a small number of times. The CDR3 region is CASSSSSERVNEQFF. CDR3 coding DNA: TGTGCCAGCAGTTCCTCTAGCGAAAGGGTTAATGAGCAGTTCTTC. The V gene is TRBV12-3 or TRBV12-4, the J gene TRBJ2-1, with D possibly TRBD2 on 6 matching bases. The CDR3 loop spans 15 amino acids. V was shortened by 4 bases and J by 7 bases, with 17 bases between the two germline ends.

The chain employs TRBV20-1 and TRBJ1-2; D unresolved. The V gene lost 0 bases and the J gene lost 4 bases, with 9 bases spanning the gap. The length of the CDR3 is 13 residues. Germline-derived CDR1 and CDR2 are DFQATT and SNEGSKA (reference sequence). The CDR3 nucleotides are TGCAGTGCTAGAGACAGGCTACTCTATGGCTACACCTTC. This sequence encodes CSARDRLLYGYTF.

The sample holds many counts of this clonotype. The genes are TRBV7-2 and TRBJ1-2, with D unresolved. V lost 4 bases and J lost 2, with 14 bases in between. The CDR3 is 15 residues long. Germline V gives CDR1 SGHTA, CDR2 FQGNSA. DNA of the CDR3: TGTGCCAGCAGCTCACGATTAACAGCAAACTATGGCTACACCTTC. Translated, it gives CASSSRLTANYGYTF.

This clonotype occurred a few times. The chain employs TRBV7-8 and TRBJ2-5, with 8 bases matching TRBD2. Germline lookup yields CDR1 SGHVS and CDR2 FQNEAQ. This CDR3 comprises 19 residues. Losses at the gene ends were 5 bases for V and 4 bases for J; bases not matched to a gene: 21. The CDR3 loop reads CASSLRWSSGLRGPETQYF. CDR3 bases: TGTGCCAGCAGCCTCAGGTGGTCTAGCGGGTTGAGGGGTCCAGAGACCCAGTACTTC.

This clonotype was recorded only once. One junction end disagrees with the germline gene, perhaps due to a read error. The chain has TRBV5-3 and TRBJ2-2, with D maybe TRBD2 (5 bases). TRBV5-3 is an ORF, and what it does is uncertain. The CDR3 has 12 residues. DNA of the CDR3: TGTGCCAGCAGCCAAACCCCTGGGGAGCTGATTTTT. Translation: CASSQTPGELIF.

V usage is TRBV25-1 and J usage is TRBJ2-1; 13 bases align to TRBD2. V dropped 3 bases and J dropped 2; count of bases not matched to a gene: 10. Per germline, CDR1 MGHDK and CDR2 SYGVNS. The CDR3 is 19 amino acids. The DNA for the CDR3 is TGTGCCAGCAGTGACACGACTAGCGGGAGGCCCCCTGCCTACAATGAGCAGTTCTTC. Translation: CASSDTTSGRPPAYNEQFF.

V gene TRBV6-2 or TRBV6-3 combines with J gene TRBJ1-5; no clear D gene. Trimming took off 2 bases at V and 0 bases at J, with 5 bases between the two ends. The CDR3 sequence is 14 residues long. The V gene's germline CDR1 is MNHEY and CDR2 SVGEGT. The CDR3 bases are TGTGCCAGCAGTTACCTTTATAGCAATCAGCCCCAGCATTTT. Translated: CASSYLYSNQPQHF.

The CDR3 protein is CASSFLTGNTIYF. The CDR3 DNA reads as TGTGCCAGCAGCTTCCTTACCGGAAACACCATATATTTT. V usage is TRBV7-9 and J usage is TRBJ1-3; D gene uncertain. The CDR3 runs 13 residues. Looked up from germline, CDR1 is SEHNR and CDR2 is FQNEAQ (reference sequence). The germline V and J ends were trimmed by 3 bases and 4 bases, with 7 bases remaining between them. Full variable domain (rest looked up from reference TRBV7-9 and TRBJ1-3): DTGVSQNPRHKITKRGQNVTFRCDPISEHNRLYWYRQTLGQGPEFLTYFQNEAQLEKSRLLSDRFSAERPKGSFSTLEIQRTEQGDSAMYLCASSFLTGNTIYFGEGSWLTVV.

V and J are TRBV11-2 and TRBJ2-7, with D hard to call. CDR1 is SGHAT, CDR2 FQNNGV, per germline. The CDR3 extends over 11 amino acids. Trimming left V 4 bases short and J 7 bases short, with 8 bases between. CDR3 amino acids: CASSSRREQYF. The CDR3 region has the DNA TGTGCCAGCAGCTCACGGCGAGAGCAGTACTTC. Full variable domain (remainder filled in from reference TRBV11-2 and TRBJ2-7): EAGVAQSPRYKIIEKRQSVAFWCNPISGHATLYWYQQILGQGPKLLIQFQNNGVVDDSQLPKDRFSAERLKGVDSTLKIQPAKLEDSAVYLCASSSRREQYFGPGTRLTVT.

The J gene is TRBJ1-2, the V gene TRBV15; D call uncertain. There are 13 residues in the CDR3. V lost 1 base and J lost 6, with 9 bases in between. Looked up from germline, CDR1 is LNHNV and CDR2 is YYDKDF (reference sequence). CDR3 region: CATSRGRVDGYTF. CDR3 coding DNA: TGTGCCACCAGCAGAGGTAGGGTGGATGGCTACACCTTC.

V and J are TRBV7-6 and TRBJ1-1; 11 bases agree with TRBD1. The CDR3 has 15 residues. With V trimmed by 4 bases and J by 3 bases, 4 bases remained unmatched. Germline V gives CDR1 SGHVS, CDR2 FNYEAQ. The CDR3 loop is CASSSRTGGYTEAFF. In nucleotides, the CDR3 is TGTGCCAGCAGCTCCCGGACAGGGGGCTACACTGAAGCTTTCTTT.

This clonotype was counted a single time. The chain has TRBV18 and TRBJ2-6, with 8 bases lining up with TRBD1. Germline V CDR1 and CDR2: KGHSH, LQKENI. V lost 5 bases to trimming and J lost 0 bases; unmatched junction nucleotides: 3. CDR3 size: 16 residues. CDR3 sequence (DNA): TGTGCCAGCTCAAGACAGGGGCCCTCTGGGGCCAACGTCCTGACTTTC. Amino acids: CASSRQGPSGANVLTF.

The count of this clonotype is one. V is TRBV20-1 and J is TRBJ1-6; 9 bases map to TRBD1. V lost 0 bases and J lost 10; bases outside the gene matches: 4. This CDR3 is 14 amino acids long. Germline V gene lookup returns CDR1 DFQATT and CDR2 SNEGSKA (reference sequence). CDR3 region: CSARDRGQGSPLHF. The DNA of the CDR3 is TGCAGTGCTAGAGATAGGGGACAGGGCTCACCCCTCCACTTT.

In its sample, this clonotype was seen many times. The gene calls are TRBV7-2 and TRBJ2-1, with D possibly TRBD2 on 6 matching bases. V was shortened by 5 bases and J by 1 base, with 15 bases between the two germline ends. The CDR3 runs 16 residues. Germline V gene sequence: CDR1 SGHTA, CDR2 FQGNSA. For the CDR3, the DNA is TGTGCCAGCAGCCCTGGGACTCGACCATCCTACAATGAGCAGTTCTTC. Translation gives CASSPGTRPSYNEQFF.

The chain has TRBV2 and TRBJ2-3; 11 bases line up with TRBD2. V dropped 6 bases and J dropped 6; count of bases not matched to a gene: 5. CDR1 is SNHLY and CDR2 is FYNNEI in the germline V gene. The CDR3 covers 14 residues. The CDR3 DNA is TGTGCCAGCAGGACCCGGACTAGCGGGGATACGCAGTATTTT. Protein: CASRTRTSGDTQYF.

The chain is built from TRBV6-2 or TRBV6-3 and TRBJ2-1; D is uncertain. Germline CDR1 and CDR2: MNHEY and SVGEGT. CDR3 length equals 14 residues. V was pared by 6 bases and J by 6 bases, with 15 bases between. CDR3 DNA sequence: TGTGCCAGCAGCCATCGGACGGAAGGCAATGAGCAGTTCTTC. It specifies CASSHRTEGNEQFF.

The V gene is TRBV3-1, the J gene TRBJ1-1, with no clear D. The CDR3 runs 14 residues. V was shortened by 1 base and J by 3 bases, with 9 bases between the two germline ends. Germline V gene lookup returns CDR1 LGHDT and CDR2 YNNKEL (reference sequence). CDR3 DNA sequence: TGTGCCAGCAGCCAAGGGCCAGTCTACACTGAAGCTTTCTTT. It specifies CASSQGPVYTEAFF.

This clonotype is a singleton in its sample. V is TRBV15 and J is TRBJ2-5; TRBD2 aligns across 8 bases. This CDR3 comprises 17 residues. With V trimmed by 0 bases and J by 5 bases, 11 bases remained unmatched. Looked up from germline, CDR1 is LNHNV and CDR2 is YYDKDF (reference sequence). The CDR3 sequence is CATSRDPGSGATETQYF. DNA of the CDR3: TGTGCCACCAGCAGAGATCCGGGTAGCGGGGCCACGGAGACCCAGTACTTC. Filled out from reference TRBV15 and TRBJ2-5, the complete variable domain reads DAMVIQNPRYQVTQFGKPVTLSCSQTLNHNVMYWYQQKSSQAPKLLFHYYDKDFNNEADTPDNFQSRRPNTSFCFLDIRSPGLGDTAMYLCATSRDPGSGATETQYFGPGTRLLVL.

This clonotype was counted between two and nine times. This chain uses TRBV7-2 with TRBJ2-3, with TRBD2 identical over 8 bases. CDR3 length: 16 amino acids. Germline values: CDR1 SGHTA, CDR2 FQGNSA. V dropped 1 base and J dropped 5; count of bases not matched to a gene: 8. The CDR3 coding sequence is TGTGCCAGCAGCTTAGTTTCGGGACTAGGTAGAGATACGCAGTATTTT. This gives the protein CASSLVSGLGRDTQYF.

The rearrangement uses TRBV7-2 and TRBJ2-5; 7 nucleotides match TRBD2. The CDR3 is made up of 15 amino acids. V lost 2 bases and J lost 7; bases outside the gene matches: 10. Per germline, CDR1 SGHTA and CDR2 FQGNSA. Here the CDR3 reads CASSLRRGSEGTQYF. For the CDR3, the DNA is TGTGCCAGCAGCTTAAGGCGGGGGTCCGAGGGGACCCAGTACTTC.